A selection of T cell receptor beta chains follows, all from one sample in a study of cytomegalovirus exposure and HLA in healthy donors. Produced via immunoSEQ multiplex PCR; TCRdb's table is partial and in-frame only. The repertoire holds approximately 150,000 clones, with roughly 78% as singletons. The sample comprised PBMCs. The receptors were sampled from a woman in her 50s in good health and CMV-seropositive. Each CDR3 is given with its conserved first and last residue. A D gene is named only where the DNA matches it firmly. Clone size is shown for a subset of rows, as once, few, many or a class of expanded clone.

j_call v_call clone_size d_call cdr3_nt cdr3_aa
TRBJ2-3 TRBV5-6 - - TGTGCCAGCAGCTTGTCTAGGGATACGCAGTATTTT CASSLSRDTQYF
TRBJ2-1 TRBV5-6 - - TGTGCCAGCAGCCCCGGGCGAAGGGGTGAGCAGTTCTTC CASSPGRRGEQFF
TRBJ2-1 TRBV7-9 - TRBD1 TGTGCCAGCAGCTCCCAGGGGGTTCCGTTCTTC CASSSQGVPFF
TRBJ1-1 TRBV5-1 - - TGCGCCAGCAGCCTGGAGGGGAGGACTGAAGCTTTCTTT CASSLEGRTEAFF
TRBJ2-7 TRBV7-6 - TRBD1 TGTGCCAGCAGCTCACGACAGGGCTACCACGAGCAGTACTTC CASSSRQGYHEQYF
TRBJ2-3 TRBV13 - TRBD2 TGTGCCAGCAGCGCGTCTAGCGGGAGCACAGATACGCAGTATTTT CASSASSGSTDTQYF
TRBJ2-7 TRBV4-1 - - TGCGCCAGCAGCCAAGAGGGCGGCGGGTCCTACGAGCAGTACTTC CASSQEGGGSYEQYF
TRBJ1-3 TRBV19 - TRBD1 TGTGCCAGTAGTATAGATCCGAACAGGGGAGACGGAAACACCATATATTTT CASSIDPNRGDGNTIYF
TRBJ1-2 TRBV5-1 - - TGCGCCAGCAGCCCCGAGGTCTACTATGGCTACACCTTC CASSPEVYYGYTF
TRBJ2-5 TRBV19 - TRBD1 TGTGCCAGTAGTAGGACAGGGGGCAGATTGGAGACCCAGTACTTC CASSRTGGRLETQYF
TRBJ2-1 TRBV29-1 once - TGCAGCGTTGAGAATGGTGGGCGCAATGAGCAGTTCTTC CSVENGGRNEQFF
TRBJ2-5 TRBV7-8 - TRBD1 TGTGCCAGCAGCTTAGGGACAGGGCAAGAGACCCAGTACTTC CASSLGTGQETQYF
TRBJ2-1 TRBV5-6 - TRBD1 TGTGCCAGCAGCCCCGGGACAGGGTTTCGGGAGCAGTTCTTC CASSPGTGFREQFF
TRBJ2-5 TRBV9 - TRBD1 TGTGCCAGCAGCGTAGCAATTGACAGGGGGCAGGAGACCCAGTACTTC CASSVAIDRGQETQYF